This TCR beta chain derives from a study of blood T cell repertoires in COVID-19. Using immunoSEQ multiplex PCR, the repertoire was profiled, and TCRdb retains in-frame clones only, with some absent. The sample includes around 340,000 clones, 80% to 90% seen only once; the top ten take around 4.4%. The germline gives CDR1 LNHNV, CDR2 YYDKDF (reference sequence). This CDR3 region has 17 residues. Trimming removed 2 bases from V and 5 bases from J, with 21 bases in between. The clonotype comes from a woman in her thirties or forties with acute COVID-19. Sequenced sample: PBMCs or T cells enriched from blood (not recorded which). This sequence joins TRBV15 and TRBJ2-5; tentative D call: TRBD1 (6 bases). For the CDR3, the DNA is TGTGCCACCAGCAGAAAGTATCAGGGGAAAACTGGGGAGACCCAGTACTTC. Translating it yields CATSRKYQGKTGETQYF.